This T cell receptor (beta chain) was sequenced in a study of blood T cell repertoires in COVID-19 (TCRdb year 2020). The study in broad terms: The collaborator samples originated in the United States, Italy and Spain and spanned the acute and convalescent phases of COVID-19. The material from the prospective study consisted of cDNA or gDNA derived from T cells, B-cell-depleted T cells, or PBMCs. The dataset comprised deeply sampled blood TCRbeta repertoires from subjects exposed to, actively infected with, or recovered from COVID-19. The repertoires were released in a freely available public database meant as a resource for research on the immune response to SARS-CoV-2. The samples were drawn from the first 160 participants of the ongoing ImmuneRACE study and from under 1,500 subjects provided by 6 global collaborators. Sample metadata almost always included a de-identified subject ID, COVID-19 status, age in years and sex. Where available, HLA class I and class II types were taken from metadata supplied by the sample provider and were not determined by assay-based typing.

TCRbeta CDR3 regions were amplified from genomic DNA by means of the immunoSEQ Assay, a bias-controlled multiplex PCR. As for the original processing: Within the assay, amplification of reference gene primers was used to estimate how many nucleated cells each sample contained. Sequence reads were collapsed and filtered to measure the absolute abundance of every unique TCRbeta CDR3 rearrangement. Productive Simpson clonality was computed per sample as the square root of Simpson's diversity index over productive rearrangements. TCRdb retrieved this table from immuneACCESS and kept in-frame rearrangements only. Not all clones are present; in checked studies, unresolved V genes account for under half, and no reason is known for the remainder. V and J calls and clone size are as listed in that table; D and trimming were resolved from the DNA. Present in this sample are just over 50,000 clones, more than 75% of which were seen just once. The ten largest clones add up to 12% to 15% of the sample.

The CDR3 contains 13 residues, cysteine and phenylalanine counted. CDR3 DNA is the only sequence kept; it has 39 bases, read in frame from the first base. CDR1 MNHEY and CDR2 SVGAGI are derived from the germline V gene. Trimming leaves V shorter by 9 bases and J shorter by 5 bases, with the junction holding 5 bases beyond the gene matches. With respect to this clone: The antigen it binds to is not known. No much larger clonotype is one base removed from it; base qualities were not supplied.

The collaborating institutions used their own protocols to collect whole blood in K2EDTA tubes. For TCRbeta analysis, collaborators shipped samples as frozen whole blood, isolated PBMCs, or DNA extracted from either of those sample types. The paper as a whole reports these results and caveats: How much clinical and demographic metadata was included differed by source and by participant, and the metadata was provided uncurated.

This TCR was recovered from a man aged 65 to 79 with acute or convalescent COVID-19. The rearrangement combines TRBV6-5 with TRBJ1-2; 11 central bases correspond to TRBD1. The sequenced material came from peripheral blood. The base sequence is TGTGCCAGTGGACAGGGGGCGCATTATGGCTACACCTTC. It translates to CASGQGAHYGYTF.